These 27 T cell receptor beta chains originate from one sample sequenced in a study of blood T cell repertoires in COVID-19. Profiling relied on immunoSEQ multiplex PCR, and the TCRdb table lists in-frame clones only, not all of them. The sample has roughly 280,000 clones, under 90% seen once. Material for sequencing was peripheral blood. These TCRs come from a man aged 50 to 60 with acute or convalescent COVID-19.

This clone has just one count. The J gene is TRBJ2-1, the V gene TRBV7-3, with 9 bases matching TRBD1. Unmatched junction bases numbered 13, after V lost 4 bases and J lost 6 bases. CDR1 and CDR2 (germline): SGHTA, FQGTGA. CDR3 length: 17 amino acids. This CDR3 is CASSSLPGQGLANEQFF. The DNA of the CDR3 is TGTGCCAGCAGCTCACTACCGGGACAGGGTCTCGCCAATGAGCAGTTCTTC.

V is TRBV6-1 and J is TRBJ2-7; possible D gene TRBD1, 6 bases. Trimming left V 6 bases short and J 4 bases short, with 13 bases between. The CDR3 has 13 amino acids. Looked up from germline, CDR1 is MNHNS and CDR2 is SASEGT. The CDR3 loop reads CASREGVGYEQYF. The CDR3 region has the DNA TGTGCCAGCAGAGAGGGGGTGGGATACGAGCAGTACTTC.

This clone was seen once. The rearrangement links TRBV7-8 to TRBJ1-2; D ambiguous. The V end was cut by 0 bases, the J end by 4 bases, with 12 bases between. This CDR3 is 15 amino acids long. CDR1 is SGHVS and CDR2 is FQNEAQ in the germline V gene. The CDR3 DNA reads as TGTGCCAGCAGCTTAGCGGGCCGCATCGGCTATGGCTACACCTTC. Protein: CASSLAGRIGYGYTF.

The chain has TRBV2 and TRBJ1-2, with D perhaps matching TRBD1 (6 bases). CDR3 length equals 13 residues. The V end was cut by 11 bases, the J end by 0 bases, with 13 bases between. CDR1 is SNHLY and CDR2 is FYNNEI in the germline V gene. CDR3 nucleotides: TGTGCCTGGGGGGGCATCGCTAACTATGGCTACACCTTC. Translation: CAWGGIANYGYTF. The complete variable domain, with remaining parts taken from reference TRBV2 and TRBJ1-2, reads EPEVTQTPSHQVTQMGQEVILRCVPISNHLYFYWYRQILGQKVEFLVSFYNNEISEKSEIFDDQFSVERPDGSNFTLKIRSTKLEDSAMYFCAWGGIANYGYTFGSGTRLTVV.

V gene TRBV5-4 combines with J gene TRBJ2-7, with a weak D call TRBD2 (7 bases). Deletions cut 4 bases from V and 1 base from J, with 18 bases between. Per germline, CDR1 SGHNT and CDR2 YYREEE (reference sequence). CDR3 size: 16 residues. The CDR3 loop is CASSPAGAGASYEQYF. The CDR3 nucleotides read TGTGCCAGCAGCCCCGCGGGGGCGGGTGCATCCTACGAGCAGTACTTC.

The chain joins TRBV2 to TRBJ2-2, with 8 bases identical to TRBD1. CDR1 and CDR2 (germline): SNHLY, FYNNEI. J lost 5 bases, V lost 6 bases, and 11 bases had no gene match. This CDR3 region has 16 residues. The CDR3 nucleotides are TGTGCCAGCAGCAGGACAGGGCAGACCGCAACCGGGGAGCTGTTTTTT. Amino acids: CASSRTGQTATGELFF.

The chain recombines TRBV11-3 with TRBJ2-2; 9 bases map to TRBD1. The CDR3 extends over 15 amino acids. Germline CDR1 and CDR2: SGHNT and YENEEA. V was clipped by 6 bases and J by 6 bases; unmatched bases: 8. This CDR3 is CASRWGDRDAGELFF. Written as DNA, the CDR3 is TGTGCCAGCAGGTGGGGGGACAGGGACGCCGGGGAGCTGTTTTTT.

The chain carries TRBV5-1 and TRBJ2-7; D is perhaps TRBD1 (5 bases). With 1 base removed from V and 1 base from J, the gap between germline ends came to 12 bases. The germline CDR1 and CDR2 sequences are SGHRS and YFSETQ. The CDR3 totals 15 residues. The CDR3 region is CASSLSQGRSYEQYF. Here the CDR3 DNA reads TGCGCCAGCAGCTTGAGCCAGGGTCGATCCTACGAGCAGTACTTC. The whole variable domain, remainder taken from reference TRBV5-1 and TRBJ2-7, is KAGVTQTPRYLIKTRGQQVTLSCSPISGHRSVSWYQQTPGQGLQFLFEYFSETQRNKGNFPGRFSGRQFSNSRSEMNVSTLELGDSALYLCASSLSQGRSYEQYFGPGTRLTVT.

This clone was detected only a few times. The chain joins TRBV5-1 to TRBJ2-1; D gene unclear. The V end lost 0 bases, the J end lost 0 bases, and 7 bases lay between the germline ends. CDR3 length: 15 residues. CDR1 is SGHRS and CDR2 is YFSETQ in the germline V gene. CDR3: CASSLAVSSYNEQFF. CDR3 coding DNA: TGCGCCAGCAGCTTGGCGGTTAGCTCCTACAATGAGCAGTTCTTC.

CDR3 residues: CASSKQGGISYEQYF. In DNA, the CDR3 is TGTGCCAGCAGCAAACAGGGGGGGATCTCCTACGAGCAGTACTTC. This chain links TRBV5-4 with TRBJ2-7, with D perhaps TRBD1 (8 bases). Germline V gene data show CDR1 as SGHNT and CDR2 as YYREEE (reference sequence). The CDR3 sequence is 15 residues long. Trimming left V 4 bases short and J 0 bases short, with 14 bases between. The full variable domain, rest sourced from reference TRBV5-4 and TRBJ2-7, is ETGVTQSPTHLIKTRGQQVTLRCSSQSGHNTVSWYQQALGQGPQFIFQYYREEENGRGNFPPRFSGLQFPNYSSELNVNALELDDSALYLCASSKQGGISYEQYFGPGTRLTVT.

The chain is built from TRBV27 and TRBJ2-3, with 7 bases matching TRBD2. Germline V CDR1 and CDR2: MNHEY, SMNVEV (reference sequence). Trimming cost V 4 bases and J 6 bases; bases outside gene matches: 13. There are 16 residues in the CDR3. Here the CDR3 DNA reads TGTGCCAGCAGTTCTCGCCCGGCGGGGGAAAGGGATACGCAGTATTTT. Protein product: CASSSRPAGERDTQYF.

The V call is TRBV11-2, the J call TRBJ2-5, with TRBD1 matching 7 bases. Germline V gene lookup returns CDR1 SGHAT and CDR2 FQNNGV. Trimming removed 5 bases from V and 4 bases from J; junction bases left unmatched: 10. This CDR3 is built from 15 residues. CDR3: CASSPKDRRGETQYF. The CDR3, as DNA: TGTGCCAGCAGCCCAAAGGACAGGAGAGGAGAGACCCAGTACTTC.

For the CDR3, the DNA is TGTGCCAGCAACCTGGACAGGGGGTTTGGGCAGTACTTC. It is translated as CASNLDRGFGQYF. The V gene is TRBV12-3 or TRBV12-4, the J gene TRBJ2-7, with 10 bases identical to TRBD1. V lost 7 bases, J lost 9 bases, and 9 bases stayed unmatched. CDR3 size: 13 residues.

CDR3 loop: CASSQAGTGGMYEQYF. CDR3 in DNA: TGTGCCAGCAGCCAAGCCGGGACAGGGGGTATGTACGAGCAGTACTTC. V gene TRBV7-2 combines with J gene TRBJ2-7; 11 bases fit TRBD1. V dropped 5 bases and J dropped 4; count of bases not matched to a gene: 10. The germline V gene encodes CDR1 SGHTA and CDR2 FQGNSA. This CDR3 spans 16 amino acids.

The chain joins TRBV5-3 to TRBJ1-5; 7 bases line up with TRBD1. TRBV5-3 is filed as an ORF, its function uncertain. J lost 2 bases, V lost 3 bases, and 5 bases had no gene match. CDR3 length equals 15 residues. The CDR3 is CARSYRGRGNQPQHF. The CDR3 DNA is TGTGCCAGAAGCTACAGGGGAAGGGGCAATCAGCCCCAGCATTTT.

The chain couples TRBV12-2 to TRBJ1-3. TRBV12-2 is marked as a pseudogene. The CDR3 runs to 15 residues. In nucleotides, the CDR3 is TGTGCAAGTCGCTGGGAGGCCCCTATAATAGACACCATATATTTT. Its translation is CASRWEAPIIDTIYF.

The chain has TRBV5-4 and TRBJ1-2; no reliable D call. Trimming left V 0 bases short and J 0 bases short, with 9 bases between. Germline-derived CDR1 and CDR2 are SGHNT and YYREEE (reference sequence). The CDR3 is 15 residues long. CDR3 bases: TGTGCCAGCAGCTTGGGAGGAGGTGCTAACTATGGCTACACCTTC. Translated: CASSLGGGANYGYTF. Full variable domain (rest looked up from reference TRBV5-4 and TRBJ1-2): ETGVTQSPTHLIKTRGQQVTLRCSSQSGHNTVSWYQQALGQGPQFIFQYYREEENGRGNFPPRFSGLQFPNYSSELNVNALELDDSALYLCASSLGGGANYGYTFGSGTRLTVV.

This clone was detected only a few times. The chain couples TRBV7-2 to TRBJ1-2; D not resolved. Germline CDR1 is SGHTA and CDR2 is FQGNSA. The CDR3 loop spans 14 amino acids. V dropped 1 base and J dropped 3 bases, with 9 bases sitting between them. The CDR3: CASSLEWADYGYTF. The CDR3 nucleotides read TGTGCCAGCAGCTTAGAATGGGCAGACTATGGCTACACCTTC.

V and J are TRBV6-4 and TRBJ1-2, with 7 bases identical to TRBD1. Germline V gene data show CDR1 as MRHNA and CDR2 as SNTAGT. After removal of 6 bases from V and 2 bases from J, the junction contained 9 bases not matched to a gene. This CDR3 comprises 15 residues. The CDR3 sequence is CASRERDSDNYGYTF. The CDR3 coding sequence is TGTGCCAGCAGGGAGAGGGACAGCGACAACTATGGCTACACCTTC.

This chain joins TRBV10-3 and TRBJ1-6; the match to TRBD1 covers 7 bases. Trimming removed 10 bases from V and 9 bases from J; junction bases left unmatched: 9. Per the germline V gene, CDR1 is ENHRY and CDR2 is SYGVKD. The CDR3 has 13 residues. CDR3 sequence: CASSGGKGSPLHF. The CDR3, as DNA: TGTGCCAGCTCAGGGGGAAAAGGTTCACCCCTCCACTTT.

V usage is TRBV3-1 (or the pseudogene TRBV3-2) and J usage is TRBJ2-5; 8 nucleotides align to TRBD2. The CDR3 totals 15 residues. Germline values: CDR1 LGHDT, CDR2 YNNKEL (reference sequence). The V segment lost 5 bases and the J segment 3 bases; nucleotides outside the gene matches: 8. CDR3 DNA: TGTGCCAGCAGCGCGGGCGGGACTAGAGAAGAGACCCAGTACTTC. Translation: CASSAGGTREETQYF.

The sample holds a few counts of this clone. J is TRBJ2-3 and V is TRBV19; tentatively, D is TRBD2 (6 bases). The CDR3 is 13 amino acids. Germline CDR1 and CDR2: LNHDA and SQIVND (reference sequence). V lost 7 bases and J 6 bases, leaving 14 bases between the germline ends. CDR3 sequence (DNA): TGTGCCAGTATTGGGTGGGAGGAGGATACGCAGTATTTT. Translating gives CASIGWEEDTQYF.

The genes are TRBV7-9 and TRBJ1-1; no clear D. V was shortened by 1 base and J by 6 bases, with 12 bases between the two germline ends. CDR3 length: 14 amino acids. Germline V CDR1 and CDR2: SEHNR, FQNEAQ (reference sequence). CDR3 in DNA: TGTGCCAGCAGCTTAGTTTTACGTGACTCTGAAGCTTTCTTT. Its protein is CASSLVLRDSEAFF.

This rearrangement joins TRBV6-5 to TRBJ2-7, with a tentative D call TRBD1 (6 bases). Germline CDR1 reads MNHEY; CDR2 reads SVGAGI. V lost 2 bases and J 1 base, leaving 9 bases between the germline ends. The CDR3 is made up of 14 amino acids. CDR3 region: CASSYRDRSYEQYF. CDR3 in DNA: TGTGCCAGCAGTTACCGAGACAGGTCCTACGAGCAGTACTTC.

The chain couples TRBV11-3 to TRBJ2-2, with 12 bases matching TRBD2. The CDR3 covers 18 residues. CDR1 and CDR2 from the germline V gene are SGHNT and YENEEA. V gave up 4 bases and J gave up 1 base; unmatched junction bases: 7. The CDR3 region has the DNA TGTGCCAGCAGCTCCCTACTACTAGCGGGGGGGAACACCGGGGAGCTGTTTTTT. Translated: CASSSLLLAGGNTGELFF.

The rearrangement joins TRBV24-1 to TRBJ2-5; TRBD1 agrees at 10 bases. J gave up 4 bases and V 4 bases, and 5 bases lay outside the gene matches. Per germline, CDR1 KGHDR and CDR2 SFDVKD. This CDR3 is built from 15 residues. The CDR3 coding sequence is TGTGCCACCAGTGACCCACGGGACAGGGGAGAGACCCAGTACTTC. Amino acids: CATSDPRDRGETQYF.

The V and J genes are TRBV12-5 and TRBJ2-7; maybe TRBD1 (5 bases). This CDR3 comprises 15 residues. With 5 bases removed from V and 5 bases from J, the gap between germline ends came to 19 bases. From germline, CDR1 is LGHNT and CDR2 FRNRAP. CDR3 coding DNA: TGTGCTAGTGGTGTGAACCAGGGTTACCGAGACGAGCAGTACTTC. As protein: CASGVNQGYRDEQYF.